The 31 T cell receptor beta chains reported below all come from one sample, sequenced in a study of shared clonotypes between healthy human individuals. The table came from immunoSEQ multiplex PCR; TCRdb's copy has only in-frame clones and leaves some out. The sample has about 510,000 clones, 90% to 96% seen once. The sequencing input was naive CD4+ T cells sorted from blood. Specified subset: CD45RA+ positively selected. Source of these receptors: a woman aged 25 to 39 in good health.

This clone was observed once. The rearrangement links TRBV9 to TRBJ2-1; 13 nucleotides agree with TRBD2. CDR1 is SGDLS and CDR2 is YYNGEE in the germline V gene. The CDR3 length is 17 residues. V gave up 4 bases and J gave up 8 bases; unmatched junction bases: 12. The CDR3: CASSTTPTSGRGDEQFF. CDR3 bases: TGTGCCAGCAGCACCACTCCTACTAGCGGGAGGGGGGATGAGCAGTTCTTC. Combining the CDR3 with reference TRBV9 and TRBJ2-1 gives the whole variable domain DSGVTQTPKHLITATGQRVTLRCSPRSGDLSVYWYQQSLDQGLQFLIQYYNGEERAKGNILERFSAQQFPDLHSELNLSSLELGDSALYFCASSTTPTSGRGDEQFFGPGTRLTVL.

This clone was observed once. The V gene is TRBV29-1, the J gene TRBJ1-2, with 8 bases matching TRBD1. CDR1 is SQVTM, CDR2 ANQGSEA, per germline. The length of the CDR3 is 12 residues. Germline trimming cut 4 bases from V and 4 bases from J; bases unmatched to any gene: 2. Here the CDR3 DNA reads TGCAGCGTTGGGGACAGGACCTATGGCTACACCTTC. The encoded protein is CSVGDRTYGYTF. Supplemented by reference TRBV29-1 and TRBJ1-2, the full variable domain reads SAVISQKPSRDICQRGTSLTIQCQVDSQVTMMFWYRQQPGQSLTLIATANQGSEATYESGFVIDKFPISRPNLTFSTLTVSNMSPEDSSIYLCSVGDRTYGYTFGSGTRLTVV.

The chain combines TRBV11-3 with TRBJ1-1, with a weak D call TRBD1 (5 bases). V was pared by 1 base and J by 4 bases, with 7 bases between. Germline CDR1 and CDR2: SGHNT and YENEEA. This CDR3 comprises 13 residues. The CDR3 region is CASSLVGATEAFF. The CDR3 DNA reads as TGTGCCAGCAGCTTAGTAGGGGCCACTGAAGCTTTCTTT.

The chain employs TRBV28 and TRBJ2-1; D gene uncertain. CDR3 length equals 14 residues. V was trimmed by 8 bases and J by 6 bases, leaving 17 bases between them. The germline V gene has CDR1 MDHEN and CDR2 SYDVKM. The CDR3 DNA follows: TGTGCCAGCTCAGGACCAAATAAAGGCAATGAGCAGTTCTTC. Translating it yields CASSGPNKGNEQFF. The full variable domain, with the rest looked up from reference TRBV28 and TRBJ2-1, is DVKVTQSSRYLVKRTGEKVFLECVQDMDHENMFWYRQDPGLGLRLIYFSYDVKMKEKGDIPEGYSVSREKKERFSLILESASTNQTSMYLCASSGPNKGNEQFFGPGTRLTVL.

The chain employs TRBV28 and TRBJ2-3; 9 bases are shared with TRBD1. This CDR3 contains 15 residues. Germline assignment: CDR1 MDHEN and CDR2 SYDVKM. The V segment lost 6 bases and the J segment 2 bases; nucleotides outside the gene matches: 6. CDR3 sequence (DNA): TGTGCCAGCAGCCGCCGGGACAGGGACACAGATACGCAGTATTTT. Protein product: CASSRRDRDTDTQYF.

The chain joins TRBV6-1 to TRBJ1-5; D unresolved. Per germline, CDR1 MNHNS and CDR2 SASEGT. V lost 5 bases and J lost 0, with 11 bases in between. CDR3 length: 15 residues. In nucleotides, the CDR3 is TGTGCCAGCAGTTCCGACGGGTTTAGCAATCAGCCCCAGCATTTT. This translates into CASSSDGFSNQPQHF.

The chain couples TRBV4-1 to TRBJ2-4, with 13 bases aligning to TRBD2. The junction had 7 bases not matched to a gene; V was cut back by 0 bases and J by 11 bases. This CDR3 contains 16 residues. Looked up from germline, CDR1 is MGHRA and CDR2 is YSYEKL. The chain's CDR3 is CASSQDGRTSGGVQYF. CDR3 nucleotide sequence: TGCGCCAGCAGCCAAGATGGTAGGACTAGCGGGGGTGTTCAGTACTTC.

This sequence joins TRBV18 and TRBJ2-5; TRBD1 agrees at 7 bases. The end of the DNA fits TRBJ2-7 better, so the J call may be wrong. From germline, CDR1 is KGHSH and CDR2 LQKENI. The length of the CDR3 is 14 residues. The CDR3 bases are TGTGCCAGCTCACCATTGGGACAGTATTCCGAGCAGTACTTC. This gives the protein CASSPLGQYSEQYF.

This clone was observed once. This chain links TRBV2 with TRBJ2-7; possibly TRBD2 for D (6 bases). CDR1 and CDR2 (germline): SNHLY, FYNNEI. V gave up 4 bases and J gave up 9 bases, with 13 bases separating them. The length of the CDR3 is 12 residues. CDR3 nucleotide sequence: TGTGCCAGCAGTGGGACCCCCGGGGGGCAGTACTTC. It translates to CASSGTPGGQYF.

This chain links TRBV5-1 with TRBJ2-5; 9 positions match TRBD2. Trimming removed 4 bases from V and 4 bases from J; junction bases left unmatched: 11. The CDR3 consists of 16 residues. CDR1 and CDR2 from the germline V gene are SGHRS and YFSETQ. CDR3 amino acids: CASSGPGLAGRETQYF. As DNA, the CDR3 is TGCGCCAGCAGCGGACCCGGTCTAGCGGGACGAGAGACCCAGTACTTC.

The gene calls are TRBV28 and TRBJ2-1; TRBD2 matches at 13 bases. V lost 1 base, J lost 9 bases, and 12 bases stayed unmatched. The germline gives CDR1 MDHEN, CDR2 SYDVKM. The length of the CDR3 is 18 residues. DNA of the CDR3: TGTGCCAGCAGTTTATTCCCTACCGGGACTAGCGGGATGGGTGAGCAGTTCTTC. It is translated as CASSLFPTGTSGMGEQFF.

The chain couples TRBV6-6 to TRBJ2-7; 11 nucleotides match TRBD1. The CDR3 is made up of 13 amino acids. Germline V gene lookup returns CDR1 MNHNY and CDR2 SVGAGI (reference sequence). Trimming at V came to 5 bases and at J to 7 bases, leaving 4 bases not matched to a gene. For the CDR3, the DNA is TGTGCCAGCAGTGGACAGGGGGCTCGGGAGCAGTACTTC. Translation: CASSGQGAREQYF.

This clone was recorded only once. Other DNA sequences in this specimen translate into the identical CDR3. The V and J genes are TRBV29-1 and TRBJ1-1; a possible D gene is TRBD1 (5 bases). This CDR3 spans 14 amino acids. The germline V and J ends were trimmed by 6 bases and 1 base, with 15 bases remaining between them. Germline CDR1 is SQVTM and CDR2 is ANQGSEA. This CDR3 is CSVGAPPRNTEAFF. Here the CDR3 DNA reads TGCAGCGTCGGGGCACCTCCCCGGAACACTGAAGCTTTCTTT.

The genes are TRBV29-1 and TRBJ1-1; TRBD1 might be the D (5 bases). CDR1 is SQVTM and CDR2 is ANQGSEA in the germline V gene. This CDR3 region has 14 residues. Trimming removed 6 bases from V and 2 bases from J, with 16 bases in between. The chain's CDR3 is CSVLDPGANTEAFF. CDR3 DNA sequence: TGCAGCGTGCTCGATCCCGGGGCAAACACTGAAGCTTTCTTT.

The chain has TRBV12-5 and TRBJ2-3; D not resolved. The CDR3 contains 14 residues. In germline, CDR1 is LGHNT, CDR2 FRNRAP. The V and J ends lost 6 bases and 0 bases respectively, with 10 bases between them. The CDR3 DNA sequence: TGTGCTAGTGGCCTTTTCGACAGCACAGATACGCAGTATTTT. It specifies CASGLFDSTDTQYF.

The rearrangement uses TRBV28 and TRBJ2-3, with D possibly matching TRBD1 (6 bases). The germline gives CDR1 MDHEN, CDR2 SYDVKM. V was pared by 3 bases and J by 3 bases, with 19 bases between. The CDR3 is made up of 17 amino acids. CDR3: CASSFFLTGLRTDTQYF. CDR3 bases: TGTGCCAGCAGTTTTTTCCTTACAGGGTTGAGGACAGATACGCAGTATTTT.

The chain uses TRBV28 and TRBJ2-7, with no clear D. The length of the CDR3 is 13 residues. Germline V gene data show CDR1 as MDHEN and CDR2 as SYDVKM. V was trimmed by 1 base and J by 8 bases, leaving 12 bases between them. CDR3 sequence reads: CASSLSAGVKQYF. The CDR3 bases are TGTGCCAGCAGTTTATCTGCTGGGGTCAAGCAGTACTTC.

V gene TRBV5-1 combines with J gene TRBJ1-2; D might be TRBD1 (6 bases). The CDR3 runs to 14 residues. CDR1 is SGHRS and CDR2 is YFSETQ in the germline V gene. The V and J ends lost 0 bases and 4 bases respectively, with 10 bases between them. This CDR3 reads CASSLDRASYGYTF. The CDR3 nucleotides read TGCGCCAGCAGCTTGGACAGGGCCTCCTATGGCTACACCTTC.

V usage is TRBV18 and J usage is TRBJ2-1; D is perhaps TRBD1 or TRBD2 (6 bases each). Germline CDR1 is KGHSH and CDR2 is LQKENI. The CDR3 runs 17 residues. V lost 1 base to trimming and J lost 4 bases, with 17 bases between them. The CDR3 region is CASSPRVGGGEYNEQFF. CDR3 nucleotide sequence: TGTGCCAGCTCACCACGGGTAGGGGGAGGAGAATACAATGAGCAGTTCTTC.

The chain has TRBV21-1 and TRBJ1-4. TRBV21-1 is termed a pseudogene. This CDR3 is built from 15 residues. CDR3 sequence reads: CASSSNNATNEKLFF. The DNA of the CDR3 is TGTGCCAGCAGCAGCAATAATGCAACTAATGAAAAACTGTTTTTT.

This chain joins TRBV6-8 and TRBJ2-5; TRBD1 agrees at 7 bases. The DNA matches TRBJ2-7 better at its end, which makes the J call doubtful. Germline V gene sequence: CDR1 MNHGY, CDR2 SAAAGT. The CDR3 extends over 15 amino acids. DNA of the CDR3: TGTGCCAGCAGTTGCCGATGGGACAGCTCCTACGAGCAGTACTTC. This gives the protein CASSCRWDSSYEQYF.

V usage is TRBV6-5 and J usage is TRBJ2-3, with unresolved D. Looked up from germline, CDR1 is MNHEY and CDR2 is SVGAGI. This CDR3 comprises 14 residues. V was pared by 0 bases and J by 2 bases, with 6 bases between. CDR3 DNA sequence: TGTGCCAGCAGTTACTCGACAACCACAGATACGCAGTATTTT. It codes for CASSYSTTTDTQYF.

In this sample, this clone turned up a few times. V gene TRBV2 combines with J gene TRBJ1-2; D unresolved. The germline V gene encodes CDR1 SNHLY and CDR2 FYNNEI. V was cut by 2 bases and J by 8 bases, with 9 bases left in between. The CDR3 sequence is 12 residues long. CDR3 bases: TGTGCCAGCAGTGAAATCGGTAACGGCTACACCTTC. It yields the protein CASSEIGNGYTF. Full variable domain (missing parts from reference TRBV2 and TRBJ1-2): EPEVTQTPSHQVTQMGQEVILRCVPISNHLYFYWYRQILGQKVEFLVSFYNNEISEKSEIFDDQFSVERPDGSNFTLKIRSTKLEDSAMYFCASSEIGNGYTFGSGTRLTVV.

CDR3 loop: CASSTRANPVYEQYF. In DNA, the CDR3 is TGTGCCAGCAGTACGAGGGCGAATCCGGTCTACGAGCAGTACTTC. The gene calls are TRBV28 and TRBJ2-7, with D perhaps TRBD2 (5 bases). In germline, CDR1 is MDHEN, CDR2 SYDVKM. Trimming stripped 5 bases from V and 3 bases from J, with 17 bases between. The CDR3 totals 15 residues.

This chain's CDR3 is CAILSAGAMYEQYF. Here the CDR3 DNA reads TGTGCCATTCTCTCGGCGGGTGCCATGTACGAGCAGTACTTC. The chain links TRBV28 to TRBJ2-7, with D perhaps matching TRBD2 (5 bases). The CDR3 is 14 residues long. The V gene's germline CDR1 is MDHEN and CDR2 SYDVKM. Trimming removed 10 bases at V and 4 bases at J, with 20 bases between.

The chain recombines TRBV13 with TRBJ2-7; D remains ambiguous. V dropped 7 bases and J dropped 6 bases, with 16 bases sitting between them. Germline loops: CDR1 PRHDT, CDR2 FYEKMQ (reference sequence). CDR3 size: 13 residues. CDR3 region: CASKVWSVGEQYF. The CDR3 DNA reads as TGTGCCAGCAAGGTCTGGAGTGTAGGCGAGCAGTACTTC.

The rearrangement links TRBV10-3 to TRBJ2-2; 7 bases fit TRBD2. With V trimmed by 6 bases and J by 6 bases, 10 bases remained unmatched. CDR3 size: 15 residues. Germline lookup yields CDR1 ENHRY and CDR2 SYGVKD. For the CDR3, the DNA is TGTGCCATCAGGGGTAGCCCGGGGGGAGCCGGGGAGCTGTTTTTT. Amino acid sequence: CAIRGSPGGAGELFF.

The CDR3 reads CASSLGRGLFHEQFF. In DNA, the CDR3 is TGTGCCAGCAGCTTAGGGCGAGGCCTATTCCATGAGCAGTTCTTC. The chain combines TRBV7-2 with TRBJ2-1; D remains unclear. The V gene's germline CDR1 is SGHTA and CDR2 FQGNSA. Trimming pared 1 base from V and 8 bases from J, leaving 15 bases between. The CDR3 extends over 15 amino acids.

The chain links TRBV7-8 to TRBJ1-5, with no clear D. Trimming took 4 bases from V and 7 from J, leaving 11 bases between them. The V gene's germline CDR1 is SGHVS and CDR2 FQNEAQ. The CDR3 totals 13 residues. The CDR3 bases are TGTGCCAGCAGCTCTACCCTGGTACAGCCCCAGCATTTT. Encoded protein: CASSSTLVQPQHF.

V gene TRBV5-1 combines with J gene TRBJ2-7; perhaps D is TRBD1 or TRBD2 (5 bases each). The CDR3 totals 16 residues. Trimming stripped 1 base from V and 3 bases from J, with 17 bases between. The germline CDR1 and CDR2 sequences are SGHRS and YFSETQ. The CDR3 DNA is TGCGCCAGCAGCTTGACCTCCGAGGGGTGGGGCTACGAGCAGTACTTC. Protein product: CASSLTSEGWGYEQYF.

The CDR3 sequence: CASSSGTREVSEQFF. The DNA of the CDR3 is TGTGCCAGTTCGAGCGGGACTAGGGAGGTGAGTGAGCAGTTCTTC. The V call is TRBV19, the J call TRBJ2-1; TRBD2 agrees at 8 bases. CDR1 is LNHDA and CDR2 is SQIVND in the germline V gene (reference sequence). This CDR3 spans 15 amino acids. V was clipped by 8 bases and J by 9 bases; unmatched bases: 15. The whole variable domain, filled in from reference TRBV19 and TRBJ2-1, reads DGGITQSPKYLFRKEGQNVTLSCEQNLNHDAMYWYRQDPGQGLRLIYYSQIVNDFQKGDIAEGYSVSREKKESFPLTVTSAQKNPTAFYLCASSSGTREVSEQFFGPGTRLTVL.